This TCR beta chain appears in the sequencing data of a study of neurological immune-mediated disorders. This clonotype was seen many times. The germline V gene encodes CDR1 ENHRY and CDR2 SYGVKD. After removal of 10 bases from V and 5 bases from J, the junction contained 7 bases not matched to a gene. The CDR3 is made up of 16 amino acids. As to time point: technical triplicate 2. Every sequencing run drew on 15-18 subjects and yielded over 190 million TCR-beta sequences. Via MiXCR, TCRdb re-called the 5' RACE reads, giving one row per CDR3 protein. This sample has tens of thousands of distinct CDR3 sequences; 24% occur once, and the top ten carry 4.6%.

Material for sequencing was PBMCs. This sequence originates from a man aged 60 to 69 with HTLV-1-associated myelopathy (HAM/TSP). The V call is TRBV10-3, the J call TRBJ2-2, with 16 bases lining up with TRBD2. CDR3 loop: CATTGTSGRGTGELFF. The DNA for the CDR3 is TGTGCCACCACCGGGACTAGCGGGAGGGGAACCGGGGAGCTGTTTTTT.